The clone carrying this T cell receptor beta chain was counted ten times or more. Its specificity is unknown. TCRdb redid the calling of the 5' RACE reads with MiXCR, one entry per CDR3 protein. The table lists a few hundred thousand distinct CDR3 sequences, around 13% of them singletons, with 0.45% to 0.65% in the top ten. The entry originates in a study of T cells after yellow fever vaccination. Study-wide results and caveats: Abundant clonotypes (contaminants from the bulk population) could be present in FACS-sorted repertoires. On re-exposure, the response was weaker but peaked faster, at day 5 versus 15.

The sequence came from a man aged 25-40 years who received the YFV17D yellow fever vaccine. This specimen consisted of CD4+ T cells sorted from PBMCs, obtained 45 days after the yellow fever booster vaccination.

The CDR3 DNA reads TGTGCCAGCACCATAACTGGGTACGAGCAGTACTTC. It is translated as CASTITGYEQYF. The V call is TRBV12-3 or TRBV12-4, the J call TRBJ2-7; no clear D gene. The CDR3 sequence is 12 residues long. Deletions cut 7 bases from V and 4 bases from J, with 11 bases between.